This TCR beta chain was recovered during a study of beta chain features in type 1 diabetes. Expressed TCRB transcripts were sequenced because the entire RNA isolate underwent reverse transcription. Clones were sequenced by immunoSEQ multiplex PCR, and TCRdb holds only the in-frame ones, with some missing. The profile shows hundreds of thousands of clones, roughly an eighth of them singletons. There are 15 residues in the CDR3. Trimming cost V 1 base and J 0 bases, with 7 bases left between them. The germline CDR1 and CDR2 sequences are SGDLS and YYNGEE. Remarks on this clone: Its antigen is as yet unknown. The sample has other DNA sequences that encode this CDR3 too.

Study-wide findings and caveats: Within each of all four CD4+ subsets, Type 1 diabetes patients had TCRB CDR3s that were moderately but significantly shorter.

Sample: naive CD4+ T cells from blood. The TCR sequence derives from a young man with type 1 diabetes. The chain employs TRBV9 and TRBJ1-4; no clear D gene. CDR3 region: CASSVSTATNEKLFF. The CDR3 bases are TGTGCCAGCAGCGTATCTACTGCAACTAATGAAAAACTGTTTTTT. Variable domain in full (rest from reference TRBV9 and TRBJ1-4): DSGVTQTPKHLITATGQRVTLRCSPRSGDLSVYWYQQSLDQGLQFLIQYYNGEERAKGNILERFSAQQFPDLHSELNLSSLELGDSALYFCASSVSTATNEKLFFGSGTQLSVL.